This record concerns one T cell receptor beta chain sequence. Which antigen it targets is not known. Base qualities are missing; no much larger clone stands one base away. This sample stems from a study of T cell responses to AZD1222 COVID-19 vaccine (dated by TCRdb to about 2021). Background on the whole study: A total of approximately 250 trial participants underwent TCR sequencing, of whom about 210 had received two doses of AZD1222 and 26 had received two doses of the MenACWY control vaccine. Trial participants were enrolled into age subgroups of 18-55, 56-69 and 70-plus years, which contained roughly 150, 30 and 60 TCR-sequenced participants, respectively.

The time point label corresponds to: about 28 days (+/-7) after the second vaccine dose. AZD1222 recipients whose second dose came at about 4 weeks and those whose second dose came at about 12 weeks were combined into one group, since spike-specific TCR depth and breadth did not differ between the two schedules. Vaccinee samples came from UK trials COV001 and COV002, including a single-blind randomized controlled phase 2/3 trial of AZD1222 (ChAdOx1 nCoV-19) in healthy adults. Trial participant PBMC samples were collected at day 0 and day 28 after the second dose for TCRbeta chain sequencing. The CDR3 regions of human TCRbeta chains were analyzed by immunosequencing. Concerning the study's data processing: Repertoire TCRs were matched against a reference library of SARS-CoV-2-specific TCRs generated with the MIRA antigen-specificity platform. Breadth meant the fraction of unique TCRs that were SARS-CoV-2-associated, whereas depth meant the fraction of total T cells that were SARS-CoV-2-associated. Using the MIRA data, each spike-specific TCR was assigned both to the spike region to which the TCR was reactive and to a CD4 or CD8 class. Log10-transformed breadth and depth values were compared by one-way ANOVA with Sidak's multiple comparisons tests. TCRdb mirrors the immuneACCESS table, restricted to in-frame sequences. Some clones are absent from its copies; in checked studies, under half trace to an unresolved V gene, and the reason for the others is unknown. V and J calls and clone size come straight from that table; D and trimming were deduced from the DNA. This sample holds about 140,000 clones; about 91% were observed only once. The ten largest clonotypes hold about 3.7% of the sample.

The cysteine opens and the phenylalanine closes a CDR3 of 13 amino acids. Only the CDR3 DNA stays, 39 bases, in frame from base 1. V gives up 2 bases and J gives up 4 bases, and the segment between their germline ends measures 8 bases. From the germline V gene, CDR1 is SGHTA and CDR2 is FQGNSA. Broader findings and caveats from the paper: Reportedly, almost half of the unique spike-specific TCRs recognized epitopes lying outside the regions that are mutated in the B.1.351 and B.1.1.7 variants. The 56-69-year group was small, and its depth increase did not reach significance, likely because of low power. Because no samples from the day 14 peak response were available, repertoires could be characterized only after the peak T cell response. Participants were mostly white British, with more females than males. The authors suggested clonal diversity may have been underestimated. The whole spike protein was spanned by vaccine-associated CD4 TCRs, and dominant responses were seen in regions 160-218 and 743-854. Conclusions about previously exposed vaccinees are limited because only a handful of AZD1222 recipients were SARS-CoV-2 seropositive at baseline. After two AZD1222 doses, both the breadth and the depth of spike-specific TCRs were significantly higher than at day 0 and than in MenACWY recipients.

This specimen was peripheral blood, taken 28 days after the second AZD1222 dose. The V and J segments used are TRBV7-2 and TRBJ1-2, with no confident D gene call. The source is an adult who received the AZD1222 COVID-19 vaccine. CDR3 loop: CASSLPEVYGYTF. The nucleotide sequence is TGTGCCAGCAGCTTACCGGAAGTCTATGGCTACACCTTC.